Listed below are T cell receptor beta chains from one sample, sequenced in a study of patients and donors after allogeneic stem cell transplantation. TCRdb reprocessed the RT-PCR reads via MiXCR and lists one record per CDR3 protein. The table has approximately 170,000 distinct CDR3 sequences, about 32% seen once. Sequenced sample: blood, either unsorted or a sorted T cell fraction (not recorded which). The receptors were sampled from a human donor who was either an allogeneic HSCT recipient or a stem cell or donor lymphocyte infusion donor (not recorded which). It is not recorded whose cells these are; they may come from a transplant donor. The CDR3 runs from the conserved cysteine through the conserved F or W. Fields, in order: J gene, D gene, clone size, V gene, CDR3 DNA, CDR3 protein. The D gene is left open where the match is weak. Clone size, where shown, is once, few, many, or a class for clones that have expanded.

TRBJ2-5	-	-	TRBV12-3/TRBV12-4	TGTGCCAGCAGTTTTTTCAGGGGCGCGGGGGAGACCCAGTACTTC	CASSFFRGAGETQYF
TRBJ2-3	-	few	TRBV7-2	TGTGCCAGCAGCCCCAATTATGCAGATACGCAGTATTTT	CASSPNYADTQYF
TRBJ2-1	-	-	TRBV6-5	TGTGCCAGCAGATACGGGACATACAATGAGCAGTTCTTC	CASRYGTYNEQFF
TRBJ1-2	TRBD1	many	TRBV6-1	TGTGCCACCGACCCCGGGGGACAGGATGGTTATGGCTACACCTTC	CATDPGGQDGYGYTF
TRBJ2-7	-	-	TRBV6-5	TGTGCCAGCAGTGAGCCGGACGGGGACTCCTACGAGCAGTACTTC	CASSEPDGDSYEQYF
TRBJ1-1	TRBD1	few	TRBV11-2	TGTGCCAGCAGCTTGGGACAGGGAAGGCAGCACACTGAAGCTTTCTTT	CASSLGQGRQHTEAFF
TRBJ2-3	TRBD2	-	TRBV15	TGTGCCACCAGCAGAGGACTAGCGCCTAGCACAGATACGCAGTATTTT	CATSRGLAPSTDTQYF
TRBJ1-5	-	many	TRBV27	TGTGCCAGCAGTTTATCGTCCCCCCTCACAGGAGGCAATCAGCCCCAGCATTTT	CASSLSSPLTGGNQPQHF
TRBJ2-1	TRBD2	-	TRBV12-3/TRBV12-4	TGTGCCAGCAGTTCCAGCGGGAGGGGGTGGTGGGAGCAGTTCTTC	CASSSSGRGWWEQFF
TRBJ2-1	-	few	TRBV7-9	TGTGCCAGCAGCTTAGGGGGGACCAGGAGCTCCTACAATGAGCAGTTCTTC	CASSLGGTRSSYNEQFF
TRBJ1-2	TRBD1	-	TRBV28	TGTGCCAGCAGTTTACCCCCTTACAGGGGGAATGGCTACACCTTC	CASSLPPYRGNGYTF
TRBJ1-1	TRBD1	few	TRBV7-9	TGTGCCAGCAGCCCTTTGACAGGGGGCTTCACTGAAGCTTTCTTT	CASSPLTGGFTEAFF
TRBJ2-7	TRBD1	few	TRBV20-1	TGCAGTGCTAGAGATTGGCGCGGACAGGGCAAGTTCTCCTACGAGCAGTACTTC	CSARDWRGQGKFSYEQYF
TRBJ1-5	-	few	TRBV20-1	TGCAGTGCTAGTAGCACAGCCGTTTATAGCAATCAGCCCCAGCATTTT	CSASSTAVYSNQPQHF
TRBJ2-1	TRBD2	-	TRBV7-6	TGTGCCAGCAGCCGGGGACTAGCCAATGAGCAGTTCTTC	CASSRGLANEQFF
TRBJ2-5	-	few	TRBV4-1	TGCGCCAGCAGCCAAGATGGTTACGGCTCGTACCAAGAGACCCAGTACTTC	CASSQDGYGSYQETQYF
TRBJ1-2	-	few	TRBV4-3	TGCGCCAGCAGCCAGGGCGGGGGGGCTGACTATGGCTACACCTTC	CASSQGGGADYGYTF
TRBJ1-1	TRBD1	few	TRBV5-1	TGCGCCAGCAGCGTGACCGGACAGGGTTGGACTGAAGCTTTCTTT	CASSVTGQGWTEAFF
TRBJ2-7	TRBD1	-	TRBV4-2	TGTGCCAGCAGCCAAGATTGGGGACAGGCTTTCTCCTACGAGCAGTACTTC	CASSQDWGQAFSYEQYF
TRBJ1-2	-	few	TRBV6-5	TGTGCCAGCAGCCCTCTTGGGCCGTATGGCTACACCTTC	CASSPLGPYGYTF
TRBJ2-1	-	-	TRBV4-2	TGTGCCAGCAGCCCCGGGAGTAACTCCTACAATGAGCAGTTCTTC	CASSPGSNSYNEQFF
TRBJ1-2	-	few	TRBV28	TGTGCCACCTTTGTTCCCGGGACATCCAATGGCTACACCTTC	CATFVPGTSNGYTF
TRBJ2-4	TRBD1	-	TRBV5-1	TGCGCCAGCAGCTCCCCGGGACAGGGTGCCAAAAACATTCAGTACTTC	CASSSPGQGAKNIQYF
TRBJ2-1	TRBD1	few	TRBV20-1	TGCAGTGCTAGGGCTTGGACAGGGGGCCATGAGCAGTTCTTC	CSARAWTGGHEQFF
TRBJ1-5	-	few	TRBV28	TGTGCCAGCAGTTCCGTATATCGGACAGAAGACTATAGCAATCAGCCCCAGCATTTT	CASSSVYRTEDYSNQPQHF
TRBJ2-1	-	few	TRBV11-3	TGTGCCAGCAGCCCTCAGGAGCCGTACAATGAGCAGTTCTTC	CASSPQEPYNEQFF
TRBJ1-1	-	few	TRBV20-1	TGCAGTGCTAGAGATCTGAGAAGGGCGATGAACACTGAAGCTTTCTTT	CSARDLRRAMNTEAFF
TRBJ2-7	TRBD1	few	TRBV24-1	TGTGCCACCAGTGACCCCGCGACAGGGGCAGGGTACGAGCAGTACTTC	CATSDPATGAGYEQYF
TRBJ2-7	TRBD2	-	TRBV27	TGTGCCAGCAGTTTAAAGGCGGGAGGCACCTACGAGCAGTACTTC	CASSLKAGGTYEQYF
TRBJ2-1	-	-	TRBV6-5	TGTGCCAGCAGTTACTACGGGGAGTCCTACAATGAGCAGTTCTTC	CASSYYGESYNEQFF
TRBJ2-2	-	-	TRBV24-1	TGTGCCACCAGTGATCCCGGCAAGGGCGCCGGGGAGCTGTTTTTT	CATSDPGKGAGELFF
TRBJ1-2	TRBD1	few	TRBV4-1	TGCGCCAGCAGCCTACGACAGGGCATACAGGGCTACACCTTC	CASSLRQGIQGYTF
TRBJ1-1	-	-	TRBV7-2	TGTGCCAGCAGCCCAACTACAGGGATCACTGAAGCTTTCTTT	CASSPTTGITEAFF
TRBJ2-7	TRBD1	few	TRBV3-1	TGTGCCAGCAGCCAACTACAGGGGGTCCCAACCTACGAGCAGTACTTC	CASSQLQGVPTYEQYF
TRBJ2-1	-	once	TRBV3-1	TGTGCCAGCAGCCAAGTGGGGGGACAGATTGAGCAGTTCTTC	CASSQVGGQIEQFF
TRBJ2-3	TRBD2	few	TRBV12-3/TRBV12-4	TGTGCCAGCAGTCCCCGGACTAGCGGGGGCACAGATACGCAGTATTTT	CASSPRTSGGTDTQYF
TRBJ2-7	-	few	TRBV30	TGTGCCTGGAGAAGCGATTTCACCTACGAGCAGTACTTC	CAWRSDFTYEQYF
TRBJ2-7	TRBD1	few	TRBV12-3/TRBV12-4	TGTGCCAGCAGTCGGGACAGTCACTCCTACGAGCAGTACTTC	CASSRDSHSYEQYF
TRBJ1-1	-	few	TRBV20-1	TGCAGTGCTCCCGGACTTATTGAAGCTTTCTTT	CSAPGLIEAFF
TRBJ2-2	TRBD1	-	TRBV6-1	TGTGCCAGCAGCGCTACCGGGACAGGGGCCGGGGAGCTGTTTTTT	CASSATGTGAGELFF
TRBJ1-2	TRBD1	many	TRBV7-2	TGTGCCAGCAGCTTAGTGGGACAGGGTGTCTATGGCTACACCTTC	CASSLVGQGVYGYTF
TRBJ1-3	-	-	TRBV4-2	TGTGCCAGCAGCGCCCCGGGCCGCTCTGGAAACACCATATATTTT	CASSAPGRSGNTIYF